This TCR beta chain was sequenced during a study of blood T cell repertoires in COVID-19. Profiling relied on immunoSEQ multiplex PCR, and the TCRdb table lists in-frame clones only, not all of them. Of 150,000 to 200,000 clones detected, approximately 88% appear once; the ten largest clones hold approximately 5.3%. There are 13 residues in the CDR3. In germline, CDR1 is SGHDT, CDR2 YYEEEE. Deletions cut 5 bases from V and 3 bases from J, with 9 bases between. The chain recombines TRBV5-6 with TRBJ1-5; D perhaps matches TRBD1 (6 bases). Input material: PBMCs or T cells enriched from blood (not recorded which). This receptor was obtained from a man between 65 and 79 years old who had been exposed to COVID-19. The DNA for the CDR3 is TGTGCCAGCAGTTACAGGGTCAATCAGCCCCAGCATTTT. Its translation is CASSYRVNQPQHF.